Listed below are T cell receptor beta chains from one sample, sequenced in a study of blood T cell repertoires in COVID-19. Libraries were prepared by immunoSEQ multiplex PCR; TCRdb keeps only in-frame clonotypes and omits some of them. The sample has 400,000 to 450,000 clones; 70% to 90% are singletons. The sequencing sample was made of peripheral blood. The receptors derive from a woman younger than 45 with active or convalescent COVID-19. Both conserved end residues are trimmed from each CDR3. The order of the fields is CDR3 protein, V gene, D gene, J gene. A D gene is named only where the DNA matches it firmly.

ASSLAGTDSGNTIY | TRBV5-1 | TRBD1 | TRBJ1-3
ASSINWANGNQPQH | TRBV19 | NA | TRBJ1-5
AISNQGYEQY | TRBV10-3 | NA | TRBJ2-7
ASGEVGNQPQH | TRBV19 | NA | TRBJ1-5
ASRDLAGVPYEQY | TRBV5-1 | TRBD2 | TRBJ2-7
ASSSRAGRGANTEAF | TRBV5-1 | TRBD1 | TRBJ1-1
ASSFGQGAAGELF | TRBV5-6 | TRBD1 | TRBJ2-2
ASSDGVRKQF | TRBV2 | NA | TRBJ2-1
ASSLAGLTDEQF | TRBV5-4 | NA | TRBJ2-1
ASSRDREKLF | TRBV6-6 | NA | TRBJ1-4
ASSSGLLAGGWSYNEQF | TRBV5-1 | TRBD2 | TRBJ2-1
ASSPRGTGFYEQY | TRBV11-2 | TRBD1 | TRBJ2-7
SATGLAGGIRETQY | TRBV29-1 | TRBD2 | TRBJ2-5
ASSPPDRGYPGELF | TRBV18 | TRBD1 | TRBJ2-2
ASRVGTVGEQY | TRBV7-9 | TRBD1 | TRBJ2-7
ASSSFTEAGTYEQY | TRBV6-5 | TRBD2 | TRBJ2-7
ASSWGATGGSSPLH | TRBV5-4 | TRBD1 | TRBJ1-6
ASSQGQTGNTEAF | TRBV3-1/TRBV3-2 | NA | TRBJ1-1
ASSLGGAWTEAF | TRBV7-2 | NA | TRBJ1-1
ASSQGQASYGYT | TRBV3-1/TRBV3-2 | NA | TRBJ1-2
ASSYTAGGPLTGELF | TRBV7-2 | TRBD2 | TRBJ2-2
ASSSYDRGPNYGYT | TRBV3-1/TRBV3-2 | TRBD1 | TRBJ1-2
ASSYRGDLRGYT | TRBV7-8 | NA | TRBJ1-2
ASSYTGVQPQH | TRBV6-2/TRBV6-3 | NA | TRBJ1-5
ASSLSGGSSPYEQY | TRBV5-1 | TRBD2 | TRBJ2-7
ASSISHRDIRSYEQY | TRBV19 | NA | TRBJ2-7
ASSLWFRDRDNSPLH | TRBV13 | TRBD1 | TRBJ1-6
ASSYTGLAGVNSQF | TRBV6-5 | TRBD2 | TRBJ2-1
ASSEGAGRAEAF | TRBV10-1 | NA | TRBJ1-1
ASDRELEQY | TRBV2 | TRBD1 | TRBJ2-7
ASSIGQGGDEQY | TRBV5-1 | NA | TRBJ2-7